The entry that follows covers one T cell receptor beta chain sequence. TCRdb reprocessed the RT-PCR reads via MiXCR and lists one record per CDR3 protein. Of some 90,000 distinct CDR3 sequences listed, around 48% are singletons. The source of the sample is a study of patients and donors after allogeneic stem cell transplantation. This CDR3 contains 13 residues. The germline gives CDR1 DFQATT, CDR2 SNEGSKA (reference sequence). The V and J ends lost 7 bases and 4 bases, in that order; junction bases with no gene match: 9. The rearrangement joins TRBV20-1 to TRBJ2-7; TRBD2 matches 8 bases. This TCR came from a human donor who was either an allogeneic HSCT recipient or a stem cell or donor lymphocyte infusion donor (not recorded which). It is not recorded whose cells these are; they may come from a transplant donor. The sample comprised blood, either unsorted or a sorted T cell fraction (not recorded which). CDR3 in amino acids: CSDPGLGIYEQYF. Written as DNA, the CDR3 is TGCAGTGACCCGGGACTAGGGATATACGAGCAGTACTTC.